This T cell receptor (beta chain) was identified during a study of blood T cell repertoires in COVID-19. This CDR3 is built from 14 residues. After removal of 2 bases from V and 7 bases from J, the junction contained 4 bases not matched to a gene. From germline, CDR1 is PRHDT and CDR2 FYEKMQ (reference sequence). Only in-frame clones appear in the TCRdb table, and some are missing; sequencing was by immunoSEQ multiplex PCR. The data contain under 250,000 clones, approximately 84% of them seen just once; the ten biggest clones take up 6% to 9.5%. The chain uses TRBV13 and TRBJ1-1, with TRBD1 identical over 10 bases. The sequence was collected from a woman of 80 years or more with acute or convalescent COVID-19. Sequenced: peripheral blood. This CDR3 is CASSLPGQGNEAFF. CDR3 coding DNA: TGTGCCAGCAGCTTACCGGGACAGGGGAATGAAGCTTTCTTT.